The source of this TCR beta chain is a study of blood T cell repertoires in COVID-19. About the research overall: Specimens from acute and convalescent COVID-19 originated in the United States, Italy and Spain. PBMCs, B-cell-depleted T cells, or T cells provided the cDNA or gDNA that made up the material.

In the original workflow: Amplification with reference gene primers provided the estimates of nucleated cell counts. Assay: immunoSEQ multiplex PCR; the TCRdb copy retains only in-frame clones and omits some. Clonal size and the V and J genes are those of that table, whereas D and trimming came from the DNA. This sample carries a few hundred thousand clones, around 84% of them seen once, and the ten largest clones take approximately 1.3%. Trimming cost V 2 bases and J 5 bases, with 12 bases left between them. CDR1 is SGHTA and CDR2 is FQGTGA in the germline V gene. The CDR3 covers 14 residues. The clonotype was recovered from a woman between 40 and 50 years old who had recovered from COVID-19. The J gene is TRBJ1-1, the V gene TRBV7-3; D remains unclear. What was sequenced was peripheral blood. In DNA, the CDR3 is TGTGCCAGCAGCTTAGGCTGGAAGGAGACTGAAGCTTTCTTT. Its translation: CASSLGWKETEAFF. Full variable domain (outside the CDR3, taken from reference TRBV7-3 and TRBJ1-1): GAGVSQTPSNKVTEKGKYVELRCDPISGHTALYWYRQSLGQGPEFLIYFQGTGAADDSGLPNDRFFAVRPEGSVSTLKIQRTERGDSAVYLCASSLGWKETEAFFGQGTRLTVV.